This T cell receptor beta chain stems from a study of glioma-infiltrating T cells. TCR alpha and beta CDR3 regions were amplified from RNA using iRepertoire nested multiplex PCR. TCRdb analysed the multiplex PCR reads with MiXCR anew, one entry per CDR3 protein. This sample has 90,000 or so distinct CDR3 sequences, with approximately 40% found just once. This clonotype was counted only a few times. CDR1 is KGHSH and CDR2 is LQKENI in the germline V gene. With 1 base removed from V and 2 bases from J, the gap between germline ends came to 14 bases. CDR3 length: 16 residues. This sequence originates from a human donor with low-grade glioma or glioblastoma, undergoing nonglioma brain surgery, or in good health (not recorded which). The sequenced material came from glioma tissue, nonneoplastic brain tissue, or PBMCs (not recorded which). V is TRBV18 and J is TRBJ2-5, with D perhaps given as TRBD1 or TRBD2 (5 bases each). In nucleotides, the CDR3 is TGTGCCAGCTCACCACTTGGGTGGGGACCTCAAGAGACCCAGTACTTC. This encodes CASSPLGWGPQETQYF.